These 28 T cell receptor beta chains originate from one sample sequenced in a study of T cell repertoires and HLA-DP antigens. Sequencing used immunoSEQ multiplex PCR; TCRdb keeps in-frame clones, though not all of them. The data show about 89,000 clones, with around nine tenths seen just once and about 1.7% held by the top ten. These receptors have no identified antigens. The sequenced material came from CD4+ T cells from PBMCs. Receptors originate from a man aged 45-65 years in good health and CMV-seronegative.

The chain links TRBV7-8 to TRBJ2-3; D is uncertain. The ends were cut back, 2 bases at V and 5 bases at J, with 14 bases in the middle. The V gene's germline CDR1 is SGHVS and CDR2 FQNEAQ. The CDR3 runs 15 residues. The CDR3 protein is CASSLKGQSIDTQYF. The DNA for the CDR3 is TGTGCCAGCAGCTTAAAGGGTCAATCGATAGATACGCAGTATTTT.

This clone was counted between two and nine times. The chain combines TRBV6-5 with TRBJ2-3; TRBD2 agrees at 8 bases. Germline CDR1 reads MNHEY; CDR2 reads SVGAGI. The CDR3 is made up of 15 amino acids. Germline trimming cut 2 bases from V and 1 base from J; bases unmatched to any gene: 2. The CDR3 DNA sequence: TGTGCCAGCAGTTACATACTAGCGGGCACAGATACGCAGTATTTT. It specifies CASSYILAGTDTQYF.

This clone was counted once. The rearrangement links TRBV5-6 to TRBJ1-3, with 9 bases aligning to TRBD1. This CDR3 has 16 amino acids. Per the germline V gene, CDR1 is SGHDT and CDR2 is YYEEEE. V dropped 0 bases and J dropped 0; count of bases not matched to a gene: 1. CDR3 DNA sequence: TGTGCCAGCAGCTTGGGGACAGGGGCCTCTGGAAACACCATATATTTT. This sequence encodes CASSLGTGASGNTIYF.

The V gene is TRBV27, the J gene TRBJ2-3, with TRBD1 identical over 8 bases. The germline CDR1 and CDR2 sequences are MNHEY and SMNVEV (reference sequence). The CDR3 sequence is 14 residues long. The junction had 3 bases not matched to a gene; V was cut back by 5 bases and J by 2 bases. The CDR3 bases are TGTGCCAGCAGTCGACAGGGGAACACAGATACGCAGTATTTT. This encodes CASSRQGNTDTQYF.

The chain recombines TRBV28 with TRBJ1-1, with no clear D. The CDR3 loop spans 11 amino acids. Looked up from germline, CDR1 is MDHEN and CDR2 is SYDVKM. V gave up 8 bases and J gave up 4 bases, with 8 bases separating them. CDR3 sequence reads: CASSGGTEAFF. The CDR3 bases are TGTGCCAGCTCAGGTGGCACTGAAGCTTTCTTT.

The chain combines TRBV21-1 with TRBJ1-4. TRBV21-1 is a known pseudogene. The CDR3 loop spans 12 amino acids. The CDR3 reads CATRTFVGELFF. The CDR3 region has the DNA TGTGCCACCCGTACCTTTGTTGGGGAACTGTTTTTT.

The chain joins TRBV10-1 to TRBJ2-3; the match to TRBD2 covers 12 bases. Germline loops: CDR1 WNHNN, CDR2 SYGVQD (reference sequence). V shed 2 bases, J shed 2 bases, and the junction held 2 bases outside the gene matches. This CDR3 has 16 amino acids. In DNA form, the CDR3 reads TGCGCCAGCAGTGAGACTAGCGGGAGGTCCACAGATACGCAGTATTTT. Translation gives CASSETSGRSTDTQYF.

This chain uses TRBV14 with TRBJ1-2; 12 nucleotides align to TRBD1. With 4 bases clipped from V and 4 bases from J, the junction kept 1 base outside the gene matches. Germline CDR1 reads SGHDN; CDR2 reads FVKESK. The CDR3 is 14 amino acids. Here the CDR3 DNA reads TGTGCCAGCAGCCGGGACAGGGGGCCCTATGGCTACACCTTC. Protein product: CASSRDRGPYGYTF.

Details on this clone: The junction departs from germline at one end; a sequencing error may be responsible. The chain recombines TRBV5-4 with TRBJ2-5; D possibly corresponds to TRBD2 (6 bases). The CDR3 sequence is 13 residues long. Germline V lookup: CDR1 SGHNT, CDR2 YYREEE (reference sequence). The CDR3 sequence: CASTLGLQETQYF. Here the CDR3 DNA reads TGTGCCAGCACCTTGGGACTGCAAGAGACCCAGTACTTC.

The rearrangement links TRBV7-8 to TRBJ1-5, with 10 bases aligning to TRBD1. Trimming cost V 7 bases and J 0 bases; bases outside gene matches: 6. In germline, CDR1 is SGHVS, CDR2 FQNEAQ. The CDR3 covers 16 residues. Here the CDR3 DNA reads TGTGCCAGCACTGGGACAGGGGATTTTAGCAATCAGCCCCAGCATTTT. Its protein product is CASTGTGDFSNQPQHF.

V gene TRBV7-8 combines with J gene TRBJ2-2; no clear D gene. From germline, CDR1 is SGHVS and CDR2 FQNEAQ. Trimming removed 5 bases at V and 0 bases at J, with 10 bases between. This CDR3 spans 15 amino acids. The CDR3 here is CASSRNKANTGELFF. CDR3 DNA sequence: TGTGCCAGCAGCCGGAATAAAGCGAACACCGGGGAGCTGTTTTTT.

The chain is built from TRBV18 and TRBJ2-7, with D maybe TRBD1 (6 bases). The ends were cut back, 2 bases at V and 4 bases at J, with 9 bases in the middle. The V gene's germline CDR1 is KGHSH and CDR2 LQKENI. The CDR3 runs to 13 residues. Here the CDR3 reads CASSPKQGYEQYF. DNA of the CDR3: TGTGCCAGCTCACCAAAACAGGGTTACGAGCAGTACTTC.

The chain joins TRBV5-6 to TRBJ1-5; no reliable D call. Between the trimmed V and J ends, which lost 3 bases and 10 bases, there was a span of 14 bases. CDR1 and CDR2 (germline): SGHDT, YYEEEE. The CDR3 covers 13 residues. Written as DNA, the CDR3 is TGTGCCAGCAGCTCTCCCGGGGATGGTCCCCAGCATTTT. This codes for CASSSPGDGPQHF.

This sequence joins TRBV2 and TRBJ1-1; 8 positions match TRBD1. The CDR3 sequence is 15 residues long. V lost 2 bases, J lost 0 bases, and 2 bases stayed unmatched. Germline CDR1 and CDR2: SNHLY and FYNNEI. This CDR3 reads CASSEQGAVNTEAFF. CDR3 DNA sequence: TGTGCCAGCAGTGAACAGGGGGCGGTGAACACTGAAGCTTTCTTT. Full variable domain (missing parts from reference TRBV2 and TRBJ1-1): EPEVTQTPSHQVTQMGQEVILRCVPISNHLYFYWYRQILGQKVEFLVSFYNNEISEKSEIFDDQFSVERPDGSNFTLKIRSTKLEDSAMYFCASSEQGAVNTEAFFGQGTRLTVV.

This chain links TRBV11-2 with TRBJ2-7; D gene unclear. The CDR3 loop spans 13 amino acids. V was pared by 3 bases and J by 2 bases, with 8 bases between. Germline V gene sequence: CDR1 SGHAT, CDR2 FQNNGV. The chain's CDR3 is CASSFNRAYEQYF. CDR3 DNA: TGTGCCAGCAGCTTTAATAGGGCCTACGAGCAGTACTTC.

The rearrangement uses TRBV7-2 and TRBJ2-2; 11 bases are shared with TRBD2. This CDR3 comprises 19 residues. V dropped 3 bases and J dropped 1; count of bases not matched to a gene: 10. Germline V gene sequence: CDR1 SGHTA, CDR2 FQGNSA. CDR3: CASSFFHPTSGGNTGELFF. The CDR3 nucleotides read TGTGCCAGCAGCTTCTTCCACCCTACTAGCGGGGGGAACACCGGGGAGCTGTTTTTT.

The J gene is TRBJ2-7, the V gene TRBV5-1, with D tentatively TRBD1 or TRBD2 (5 bases each). Germline-derived CDR1 and CDR2 are SGHRS and YFSETQ. The V gene lost 4 bases and the J gene lost 2 bases, with 13 bases spanning the gap. The length of the CDR3 is 14 residues. This CDR3 is CASSPGTSTYEQYF. CDR3 in DNA: TGCGCCAGCAGCCCAGGGACCTCAACCTACGAGCAGTACTTC. Drawing the rest from reference TRBV5-1 and TRBJ2-7, the complete variable domain is KAGVTQTPRYLIKTRGQQVTLSCSPISGHRSVSWYQQTPGQGLQFLFEYFSETQRNKGNFPGRFSGRQFSNSRSEMNVSTLELGDSALYLCASSPGTSTYEQYFGPGTRLTVT.

In this sample, this clone turned up once. The chain recombines TRBV7-8 with TRBJ2-3; possible D gene TRBD1, 6 bases. Trimming stripped 4 bases from V and 2 bases from J, with 10 bases between. Germline CDR1 reads SGHVS; CDR2 reads FQNEAQ. This CDR3 is built from 14 residues. CDR3 amino acids: CASSSTGATDTQYF. In nucleotides, the CDR3 is TGTGCCAGCAGCTCGACAGGAGCCACAGATACGCAGTATTTT.

The J gene is TRBJ2-2, the V gene TRBV15; D is possibly TRBD1 or TRBD2 (5 bases each). This CDR3 region has 13 residues. The V gene's germline CDR1 is LNHNV and CDR2 YYDKDF (reference sequence). Trimming pared 5 bases from V and 2 bases from J, leaving 6 bases between. DNA of the CDR3: TGTGCCACCAGCCGGGGCAACACCGGGGAGCTGTTTTTT. Encoded protein: CATSRGNTGELFF. The full variable domain, in which reference TRBV15 and TRBJ2-2 provide the parts outside the CDR3, is DAMVIQNPRYQVTQFGKPVTLSCSQTLNHNVMYWYQQKSSQAPKLLFHYYDKDFNNEADTPDNFQSRRPNTSFCFLDIRSPGLGDTAMYLCATSRGNTGELFFGEGSRLTVL.

This clone came up once. The junction differs from germline at one of its ends, possibly a read error. V and J are TRBV5-1 and TRBJ1-5, with 8 positions matching TRBD1. The length of the CDR3 is 14 residues. CDR1 is SGHRS and CDR2 is YFSETQ in the germline V gene. In nucleotides, the CDR3 is TGCGCCAGCAGCTCCGGGACAGGCAAACAGCCCCAGCATTTT. It codes for CASSSGTGKQPQHF.

This clone was seen a few times. The chain couples TRBV7-9 to TRBJ1-1, with 7 bases lining up with TRBD1. The CDR3 contains 16 residues. V lost 1 base and J lost 3; bases outside the gene matches: 8. Germline V gives CDR1 SEHNR, CDR2 FQNEAQ (reference sequence). CDR3 protein: CASSLGLRGTDTEAFF. As DNA, the CDR3 is TGTGCCAGCAGCTTAGGCCTCAGGGGGACGGACACTGAAGCTTTCTTT.

The chain has TRBV15 and TRBJ2-3; 7 bases fit TRBD1. The CDR3 totals 15 residues. Germline CDR1 reads LNHNV; CDR2 reads YYDKDF (reference sequence). Trimming cost V 8 bases and J 8 bases; bases outside gene matches: 16. This chain's CDR3 is CATSPLGTARRTQYF. In DNA form, the CDR3 reads TGTGCCACCTCCCCCCTCGGGACAGCACGACGTACGCAGTATTTT.

The rearrangement links TRBV28 to TRBJ1-2; D is perhaps TRBD1 (6 bases). V shed 6 bases and J shed 4 bases, with 12 bases lying between them. This CDR3 spans 13 amino acids. Germline V lookup: CDR1 MDHEN, CDR2 SYDVKM. The chain's CDR3 is CASRYTGTYGYTF. DNA of the CDR3: TGTGCCAGCAGATATACAGGGACCTATGGCTACACCTTC.

The V call is TRBV29-1, the J call TRBJ2-1, with 7 nucleotides matching TRBD2. This CDR3 is 13 amino acids long. In germline, CDR1 is SQVTM, CDR2 ANQGSEA. The trim removed 3 bases at V and 6 bases at J, leaving 5 bases unmatched. The CDR3 DNA sequence: TGCAGCGTTGATCTAGCGGCATTCAATGAGCAGTTCTTC. Translating gives CSVDLAAFNEQFF.

The V call is TRBV7-2, the J call TRBJ2-4; D remains ambiguous. The V gene's germline CDR1 is SGHTA and CDR2 FQGNSA. The V end was cut by 4 bases, the J end by 5 bases, with 12 bases between. This CDR3 contains 14 residues. In DNA form, the CDR3 reads TGTGCCAGCAGCTCGTCCATGGCCGAAAACATTCAGTACTTC. Its translation is CASSSSMAENIQYF.

The rearrangement uses TRBV4-3 and TRBJ1-2, with TRBD1 matching over 9 bases. The CDR3 covers 15 residues. Germline V gene sequence: CDR1 LGHNA, CDR2 YSLEER. Trimming at V came to 4 bases and at J to 4 bases, leaving 7 bases not matched to a gene. CDR3 sequence reads: CASSPTQGALYGYTF. The CDR3, as DNA: TGCGCCAGCAGCCCAACACAGGGGGCTCTCTATGGCTACACCTTC.

This clone is a singleton in its sample. The V gene is TRBV28, the J gene TRBJ2-1, with 8 bases aligning to TRBD2. The CDR3 length is 16 residues. Trimming removed 6 bases from V and 4 bases from J; junction bases left unmatched: 11. Germline V lookup: CDR1 MDHEN, CDR2 SYDVKM. CDR3 DNA sequence: TGTGCCAGCAGCCCCGCTCGCGGGAGGACATACAATGAGCAGTTCTTC. It yields the protein CASSPARGRTYNEQFF.

This rearrangement joins TRBV5-1 to TRBJ1-5, with D unresolved. Trimming stripped 6 bases from V and 7 bases from J, with 5 bases between. Germline V lookup: CDR1 SGHRS, CDR2 YFSETQ. CDR3 length equals 10 residues. CDR3 in DNA: TGCGCCAGCACTAACCAGCCCCAGCATTTT. This gives the protein CASTNQPQHF.